These 23 T cell receptor beta chains were sequenced from one sample in a study of regulatory T cells in long-lasting Graves disease. CDR3-region Arm-PCR and iRepertoire HTBI primers produced the TCR beta libraries. TCRdb reprocessed the multiplex PCR reads via MiXCR and lists one record per CDR3 protein. The data show hundreds of thousands of distinct CDR3 sequences, roughly 16% seen once. Time point denoted: newly diagnosed GD, antithyroid drugs for less than 3 months. Extracted PBMC RNA gave rise to the TCR library. This sample was shared with a second study, whose subject was T cells in Graves' hyperthyroidism and ophthalmopathy.

The source was peripheral blood mononuclear cells (PBMCs), collected at new diagnosis, from a patient treated with antithyroid drugs. The receptor set was obtained from a woman aged 35-65 years with Graves disease.

This clonotype has more than one count but fewer than ten. The gene calls are TRBV12-3 or TRBV12-4 and TRBJ1-2, with a possible D match to TRBD1 (6 bases). V dropped 4 bases and J dropped 8 bases, with 17 bases sitting between them. This CDR3 has 14 amino acids. CDR3 in amino acids: CASSSGQNPFGYTF. The CDR3 DNA follows: TGTGCCAGCAGTTCCGGACAGAACCCTTTCGGCTACACCTTC.

The genes are TRBV3-1 and TRBJ2-1, with a tentative D call TRBD1 (5 bases). The CDR3 loop spans 15 amino acids. CDR1 is LGHDT and CDR2 is YNNKEL in the germline V gene (reference sequence). The ends were cut back, 3 bases at V and 7 bases at J, with 16 bases in the middle. The CDR3 sequence: CASSQDPTKGNEQFF. Written as DNA, the CDR3 is TGTGCCAGCAGCCAGGATCCGACAAAGGGGAATGAGCAGTTCTTC.

The sample holds a few counts of this clonotype. V usage is TRBV2 and J usage is TRBJ1-6, with a weak D call TRBD1 (5 bases). V lost 2 bases, J lost 13 bases, and 9 bases lay in between. The CDR3 length is 12 residues. The germline CDR1 and CDR2 sequences are SNHLY and FYNNEI. The CDR3, as DNA: TGTGCCAGCAGTGAACTCCGGGACCCCCTCCACTTT. Protein sequence: CASSELRDPLHF.

To note about this clonotype: Just one base apart from a much larger clone, this may be a read error. This sequence joins TRBV6-5 and TRBJ1-6; D is undetermined. Germline V CDR1 and CDR2: MNHEY, SVGAGI. The CDR3 loop spans 15 amino acids. V lost 8 bases to trimming and J lost 4 bases, with 15 bases between them. The CDR3 nucleotides read TGTGCCAGCCAAATGTGGAGGTCGTATAATTCACCCCTCCACTTT. Protein product: CASQMWRSYNSPLHF.

V usage is TRBV30 and J usage is TRBJ2-7; tentative D call: TRBD2 (6 bases). CDR1 is GTSNPN, CDR2 SVGIG, per germline (reference sequence). This CDR3 spans 11 amino acids. V lost 4 bases and J 5 bases, leaving 9 bases between the germline ends. This CDR3 is CAWTTSHEQYF. The CDR3 region has the DNA TGTGCCTGGACTACTAGCCACGAGCAGTACTTC.

This clonotype was seen ten or more times. The chain has TRBV12-5 and TRBJ2-5, with D unclear. The CDR3 covers 14 residues. Germline loops: CDR1 LGHNT, CDR2 FRNRAP. Trimming left V 7 bases short and J 5 bases short, with 17 bases between. Written as DNA, the CDR3 is TGTGCTAGTGCCACCCCAGAGGTCGGGGAGACCCAGTACTTC. Its protein product is CASATPEVGETQYF.

The J gene is TRBJ2-2, the V gene TRBV3-1; 8 nucleotides line up with TRBD2. Germline-derived CDR1 and CDR2 are LGHDT and YNNKEL (reference sequence). After removal of 0 bases from V and 3 bases from J, the junction contained 6 bases not matched to a gene. The CDR3 is made up of 17 amino acids. CDR3 in amino acids: CASSQDLASGYTGELFF. The CDR3 nucleotides are TGTGCCAGCAGCCAAGATCTGGCTAGCGGGTACACCGGGGAGCTGTTTTTT.

This clonotype was observed at least ten times. The chain is built from TRBV3-1 and TRBJ1-4; tentative D call: TRBD1 (5 bases). The CDR3 extends over 17 amino acids. Trimming took off 4 bases at V and 8 bases at J, with 23 bases between the two ends. Germline V gene sequence: CDR1 LGHDT, CDR2 YNNKEL (reference sequence). The CDR3 sequence: CASSPDSWGPREEKLFF. The CDR3 DNA reads TGTGCCAGCAGCCCAGACTCGTGGGGACCTCGGGAAGAAAAACTGTTTTTT.

This clonotype was seen a handful of times. This rearrangement joins TRBV20-1 to TRBJ1-1; no clear D gene. The CDR3 has 12 amino acids. V shed 6 bases and J shed 3 bases, with 11 bases lying between them. Germline V gene sequence: CDR1 DFQATT, CDR2 SNEGSKA (reference sequence). The CDR3 DNA sequence: TGCAGTGCCTCGAGGGTGGACACTGAAGCTTTCTTT. As protein: CSASRVDTEAFF.

V is TRBV25-1 and J is TRBJ1-1; no firm D call. The CDR3 runs to 13 residues. CDR1 is MGHDK, CDR2 SYGVNS, per germline. Trimming left V 0 bases short and J 7 bases short, with 9 bases between. The CDR3 DNA follows: TGTGCCAGCAGTGAATATAGGACGCATGAAGCTTTCTTT. It translates to CASSEYRTHEAFF.

The table lists this clonotype with many counts. The rearrangement joins TRBV7-2 to TRBJ1-4, with TRBD1 matching 8 bases. V trimming: 5 bases; J trimming: 3 bases; junction bases outside the gene matches: 5. The CDR3 has 15 amino acids. Germline V gene data show CDR1 as SGHTA and CDR2 as FQGNSA. DNA for the CDR3: TGTGCCAGCAGCCACAGGACAGGGCCTAATGAAAAACTGTTTTTT. Translation: CASSHRTGPNEKLFF.

This clonotype was seen ten or more times. V and J are TRBV5-1 and TRBJ2-1; D gene ambiguous. Germline CDR1 reads SGHRS; CDR2 reads YFSETQ. The germline V and J ends were trimmed by 8 bases and 7 bases, with 10 bases remaining between them. The CDR3 covers 11 residues. CDR3 in amino acids: CASRQGNEQFF. In DNA form, the CDR3 reads TGCGCCAGTAGACAAGGAAATGAGCAGTTCTTC.

The chain links TRBV24-1 to TRBJ2-3; the match to TRBD2 covers 10 bases. J gave up 0 bases and V 0 bases, and 20 bases lay outside the gene matches. This CDR3 spans 23 amino acids. From germline, CDR1 is KGHDR and CDR2 SFDVKD. CDR3 loop: CATSDLLGLERGGIAASTDTQYF. The DNA of the CDR3 is TGTGCCACCAGTGATTTGCTTGGACTGGAGCGGGGGGGAATCGCCGCTAGCACAGATACGCAGTATTTT.

This clonotype has more than one count but fewer than ten. V usage is TRBV3-1 and J usage is TRBJ2-2; maybe TRBD2 (6 bases). Germline loops: CDR1 LGHDT, CDR2 YNNKEL (reference sequence). With 4 bases removed from V and 6 bases from J, the gap between germline ends came to 15 bases. The CDR3 runs to 15 residues. The chain's CDR3 is CASSPSRDLAGELFF. The CDR3 bases are TGTGCCAGCAGCCCGTCCCGGGACTTGGCCGGGGAGCTGTTTTTT.

The chain links TRBV12-3 or TRBV12-4 to TRBJ2-7, with a tentative D call TRBD1 (6 bases). There are 15 residues in the CDR3. V was shortened by 5 bases and J by 4 bases, with 18 bases between the two germline ends. The CDR3 DNA sequence: TGTGCCAGCAGTAATGCAGGGGCCCCTCGGTACGAGCAGTACTTC. As protein: CASSNAGAPRYEQYF.

This clonotype was counted a few times. This chain links TRBV20-1 with TRBJ1-5, with D maybe TRBD1 (5 bases). V shed 4 bases and J shed 4 bases, with 8 bases lying between them. The CDR3 covers 12 residues. Germline V gives CDR1 DFQATT, CDR2 SNEGSKA (reference sequence). This CDR3 reads CSANGGNQPQHF. Written as DNA, the CDR3 is TGCAGTGCTAATGGGGGGAATCAGCCCCAGCATTTT.

This clonotype was detected only a few times. This chain joins TRBV19 and TRBJ2-2, with TRBD1 matching 9 bases. The CDR3 loop spans 16 amino acids. From germline, CDR1 is LNHDA and CDR2 SQIVND (reference sequence). V shed 7 bases and J 4 bases; nucleotides not matched to a gene: 10. The CDR3 nucleotides are TGTGCCAGTACCTCCGGGGGACAGGGTCGCACCGGGGAGCTGTTTTTT. This sequence encodes CASTSGGQGRTGELFF.

This clonotype was detected ten times or more. J is TRBJ1-2 and V is TRBV12-3 or TRBV12-4; no clear D gene. This CDR3 is built from 12 residues. Between the trimmed V and J ends, which lost 1 base and 8 bases, there was a span of 8 bases. CDR3 residues: CASSLVSGGYTF. The CDR3 DNA follows: TGTGCCAGCAGTTTAGTCTCTGGGGGCTACACCTTC.

The rearrangement links TRBV20-1 to TRBJ2-7; a weak D match, TRBD2 (7 bases). The germline V gene has CDR1 DFQATT and CDR2 SNEGSKA (reference sequence). V lost 0 bases and J lost 5, with 17 bases in between. The CDR3 contains 15 residues. CDR3: CSARDPGGAGHEQYF. In nucleotides, the CDR3 is TGCAGTGCTAGAGATCCGGGGGGCGCTGGGCACGAGCAGTACTTC.

This clonotype was detected many times. This chain links TRBV9 with TRBJ1-1; no definite D call. CDR1 is SGDLS and CDR2 is YYNGEE in the germline V gene. CDR3 length: 15 amino acids. Trimming took off 0 bases at V and 4 bases at J, with 13 bases between the two ends. The CDR3 bases are TGTGCCAGCAGCGTAGGTCTCAGGCAGACCACTGAAGCTTTCTTT. It specifies CASSVGLRQTTEAFF.

This clonotype showed up many times. This chain uses TRBV6-5 with TRBJ1-6, with unresolved D. The CDR3 has 14 amino acids. Germline V CDR1 and CDR2: MNHEY, SVGAGI. The V gene lost 1 base and the J gene lost 6 bases, with 7 bases spanning the gap. The CDR3 nucleotides are TGTGCCAGCAGTTACTTAGGTCCTAATTCACCCCTCCACTTT. Encoded protein: CASSYLGPNSPLHF.

The gene calls are TRBV5-5 and TRBJ2-7; D perhaps matches TRBD1 (6 bases). V lost 0 bases, J lost 3 bases, and 19 bases lay in between. The length of the CDR3 is 17 residues. CDR1 and CDR2 (germline): SGHKS, YYEKEE (reference sequence). For the CDR3, the DNA is TGTGCCAGCAGCTTGGTACCTTCGCAGGGGCAAAGCTACGAGCAGTACTTC. Its translation is CASSLVPSQGQSYEQYF. The entire variable domain, with the rest obtained from reference TRBV5-5 and TRBJ2-7, is as follows: DAGVTQSPTHLIKTRGQQVTLRCSPISGHKSVSWYQQVLGQGPQFIFQYYEKEERGRGNFPDRFSARQFPNYSSELNVNALLLGDSALYLCASSLVPSQGQSYEQYFGPGTRLTVT.

This clonotype was found many times. The chain carries TRBV30 and TRBJ2-1; TRBD1 aligns across 9 bases. There are 14 residues in the CDR3. V lost 4 bases, J lost 1 base, and 2 bases stayed unmatched. Germline lookup yields CDR1 GTSNPN and CDR2 SVGIG (reference sequence). The CDR3 spells CAWNGQGSYNEQFF. The CDR3 DNA is TGTGCCTGGAACGGACAGGGGTCCTACAATGAGCAGTTCTTC.